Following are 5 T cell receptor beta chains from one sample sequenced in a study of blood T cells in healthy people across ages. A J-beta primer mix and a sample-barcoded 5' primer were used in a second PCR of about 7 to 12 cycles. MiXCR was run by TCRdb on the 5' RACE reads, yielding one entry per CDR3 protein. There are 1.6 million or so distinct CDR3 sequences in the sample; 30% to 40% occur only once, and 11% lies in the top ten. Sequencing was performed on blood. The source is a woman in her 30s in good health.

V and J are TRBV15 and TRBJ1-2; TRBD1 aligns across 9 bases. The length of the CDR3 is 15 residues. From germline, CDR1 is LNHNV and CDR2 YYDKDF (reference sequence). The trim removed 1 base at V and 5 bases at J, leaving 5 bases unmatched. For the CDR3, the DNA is TGTGCCACCAGCAGAGGACGGGACAGGGAGTATGGCTACACCTTC. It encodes CATSRGRDREYGYTF.

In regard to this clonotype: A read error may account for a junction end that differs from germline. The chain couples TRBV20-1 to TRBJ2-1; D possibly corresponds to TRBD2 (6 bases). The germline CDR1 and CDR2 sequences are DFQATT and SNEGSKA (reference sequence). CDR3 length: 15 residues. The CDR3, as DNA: TGCAGTGCTAGAGAGCAGCGGGCATCCTGCAATGAGCAGTTCTTC. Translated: CSAREQRASCNEQFF.

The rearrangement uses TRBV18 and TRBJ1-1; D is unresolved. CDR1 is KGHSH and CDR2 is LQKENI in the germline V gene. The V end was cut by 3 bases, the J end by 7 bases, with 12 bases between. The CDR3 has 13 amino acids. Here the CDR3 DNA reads TGTGCCAGCTCACCTGAGAGGGTGGGTGAAGCTTTCTTT. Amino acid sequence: CASSPERVGEAFF.

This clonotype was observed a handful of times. The CDR3 region has the DNA TGTGCCAGCAGCCAACAGCATTACGAAAACGAGCAGTACTTC. Translated: CASSQQHYENEQYF. This sequence joins TRBV4-2 and TRBJ2-7; D gene ambiguous. The CDR3 consists of 14 residues. With 2 bases removed from V and 5 bases from J, the gap between germline ends came to 13 bases. CDR1 LGHNA and CDR2 YNFKEQ come from the germline V gene.

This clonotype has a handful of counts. The CDR3 region has the DNA TGTGCCAGCAGCCCCGGGAAACACTATGGCTACACCTTC. Translation: CASSPGKHYGYTF. The gene calls are TRBV7-9 and TRBJ1-2; unclear D gene. The V gene's germline CDR1 is SEHNR and CDR2 FQNEAQ (reference sequence). The CDR3 runs to 13 residues. Trimming removed 5 bases from V and 3 bases from J, with 10 bases in between. Supplemented by reference TRBV7-9 and TRBJ1-2, the full variable domain reads DTGVSQNPRHKITKRGQNVTFRCDPISEHNRLYWYRQTLGQGPEFLTYFQNEAQLEKSRLLSDRFSAERPKGSFSTLEIQRTEQGDSAMYLCASSPGKHYGYTFGSGTRLTVV.